This TCR beta chain was recorded in a study of blood T cells in healthy people across ages (dated by TCRdb to between 2015 and 2017). As for the study more broadly: Template switching captured roughly one uniquely barcoded TCR beta cDNA molecule per two T cells in model experiments. The study measured age-related changes in TCR beta repertoire diversity using deep sequencing normalized with unique cDNA molecular identifiers. Four age groups were formed from the donors: young (average approximately 16 years), middle-aged (approximately 39), aged (approximately 60) and long-lived (approximately 78). To avoid experimental bias, donors of different ages were distributed randomly across sequencing lanes. Two additional independent replicas of 1 million unique cDNA reads from the same blood draw were analyzed for two donors (one aged 18 to 30 and one aged 80 or older). Study-level results and caveats: Compared with the aged group, more naive CD4+ T cells, fewer expanded clones and increased TCR diversity were shown by the long-lived group, suggesting age selection. Since profiling was done on bulk unsorted PBMCs, naive and antigen-experienced compartments could not be conclusively compared. Observed TCR beta diversity correlated strongly with the percentage of naive T cells measured by flow cytometry. Total diversity estimates from one million sequenced T cells were considered lower bounds and underestimates. Observed TCR beta diversity per million T cells fell roughly linearly with age, and a significant reduction was already apparent by age roughly 40. The CMV infection status of donors was not known, potentially confounding age-related changes in expanded clonotypes.

The CDR3, from cysteine to phenylalanine, totals 13 residues. Here the CDR3 DNA is all that survives: 39 bases in frame from base 1. V is reduced by 8 bases and J by 2 bases, leaving a spacing of 13 bases between them. Systemically healthy Caucasian individuals from Russia, some 40 in total and aged roughly 6 to 95 years, were included as donors. Approximately 9.7 milliliters of peripheral blood were drawn from each donor into EDTA-treated Vacutainer tubes. Ficoll-Paque density-gradient centrifugation was used to isolate PBMCs, with at least 7 million per sample. Total RNA was extracted from PBMCs with Trizol reagent, with at least 5 micrograms obtained per sample. For every donor, flow cytometry on a PBMC aliquot measured the percentage of naive CD45RAhigh/CD27high T cells. As for this clonotype: Its antigen has not been determined. No clone much larger than this one lies a single base away; base qualities are absent.

Library preparation employed 5' RACE. These reads were obtained on an Illumina HiSeq 2500. A second PCR of roughly 7 to 11 cycles was performed with a sample-barcoded 5' primer and a J-beta primer mix. Each TCR beta cDNA molecule received a unique molecular identifier from a template-switch 5' adaptor carrying 12 random nucleotides. At least 3 million CDR3-containing paired-end reads were obtained from each sample. All of the RNA was converted into first-strand cDNA using the Mint cDNA synthesis kit, with a TRBC-specific oligonucleotide serving as the primer. Following uracil-DNA glycosylase treatment, all cDNA underwent a first 18-cycle PCR with the universal primers M1SS and BC2_uni_R. For the original study's pipeline: For normalization, 1 million high-quality reads, each with a distinct molecular identifier, were randomly selected from each sample. Reads sharing molecular identifiers were discarded rather than binned into consensus sequences. MiTCR, set to a Q25 quality threshold and the strictest error-elimination algorithm, was used for CDR3 identification, clonotype clustering and error correction. Lower-bound total TCR beta diversity was estimated with a nonparametric unseen species model using Euler transformation. The public sequencing data were trimmed at Q25 with fastp and processed into clonotypes with MiXCR by TCRdb, which kept only in-frame beta chains. When rows share a CDR3 protein, they turn into one entry using the most common DNA and genes. The V and J calls come from TCRdb's annotation, not from the publication. The sample contains roughly 1,500,000 distinct CDR3 sequences, around two fifths of them found a single time. Approximately 7.9% of the sample goes to the ten largest clones.

Recombination linked TRBV12-3 or TRBV12-4 to TRBJ2-7; the D gene remains uncertain. This TCR derives from a woman younger than 35 in good health. The sample consisted of blood. The nucleotide sequence reads as follows: TGTGCCAGCTTTGGGCAGCCGACCTACGAGCAGTACTTC. It is translated as CASFGQPTYEQYF.